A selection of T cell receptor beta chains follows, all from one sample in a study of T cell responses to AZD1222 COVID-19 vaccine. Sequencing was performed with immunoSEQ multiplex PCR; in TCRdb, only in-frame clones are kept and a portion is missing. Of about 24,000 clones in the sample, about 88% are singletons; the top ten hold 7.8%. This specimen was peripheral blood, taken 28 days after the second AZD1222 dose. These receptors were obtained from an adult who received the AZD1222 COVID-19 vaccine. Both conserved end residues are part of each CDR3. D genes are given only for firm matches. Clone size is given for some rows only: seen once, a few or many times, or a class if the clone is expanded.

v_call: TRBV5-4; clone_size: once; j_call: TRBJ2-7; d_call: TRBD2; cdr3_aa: CASSEERGAPYEQYF; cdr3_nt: TGTGCCAGCAGCGAGGAGCGGGGAGCGCCCTACGAGCAGTACTTC
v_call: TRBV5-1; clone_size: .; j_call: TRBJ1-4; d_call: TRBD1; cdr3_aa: CASSFGQGSEKLFF; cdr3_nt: TGCGCCAGCAGCTTTGGACAGGGGAGTGAAAAACTGTTTTTT
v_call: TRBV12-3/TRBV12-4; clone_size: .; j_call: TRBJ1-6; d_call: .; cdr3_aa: CASSILKSPLHF; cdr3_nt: TGTGCCAGCAGCATCCTGAAATCACCCCTCCACTTT
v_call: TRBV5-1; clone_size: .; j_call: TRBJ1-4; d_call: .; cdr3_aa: CASSLGAGSLLEEKLFF; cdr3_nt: TGCGCCAGCAGCTTGGGTGCGGGGTCGTTGTTGGAAGAAAAACTGTTTTTT
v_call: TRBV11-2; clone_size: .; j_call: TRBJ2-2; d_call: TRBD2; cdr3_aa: CANRLAGGSTGELFF; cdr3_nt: TGTGCCAATAGATTAGCGGGAGGGAGCACCGGGGAGCTGTTTTTT
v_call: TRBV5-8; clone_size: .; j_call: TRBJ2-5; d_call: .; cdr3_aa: CASSQGASGSETQYF; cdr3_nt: TGTGCCAGCAGCCAGGGGGCCAGCGGGAGTGAGACCCAGTACTTC
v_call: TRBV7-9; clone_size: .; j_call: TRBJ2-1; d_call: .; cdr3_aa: CASMTSLSYNEQFF; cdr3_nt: TGTGCCAGCATGACGTCCTTATCCTACAATGAGCAGTTCTTC
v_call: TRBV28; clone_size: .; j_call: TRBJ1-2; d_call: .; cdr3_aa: CASSGPAGAYGYTF; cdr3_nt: TGTGCCAGCAGTGGTCCGGCAGGGGCCTATGGCTACACCTTC
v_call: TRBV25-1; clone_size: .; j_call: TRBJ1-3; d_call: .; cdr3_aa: CASSDRGRIAGNTIYF; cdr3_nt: TGTGCCAGCAGTGACCGGGGGCGCATTGCTGGAAACACCATATATTTT
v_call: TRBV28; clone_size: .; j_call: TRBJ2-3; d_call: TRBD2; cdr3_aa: CASISISGRDPDTQYF; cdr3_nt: TGTGCCAGCATTAGCATAAGCGGGAGGGACCCGGATACGCAGTATTTT
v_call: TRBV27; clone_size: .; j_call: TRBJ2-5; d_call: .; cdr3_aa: CASSFDGMETQYF; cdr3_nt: TGTGCCAGCAGTTTCGACGGAATGGAGACCCAGTACTTC
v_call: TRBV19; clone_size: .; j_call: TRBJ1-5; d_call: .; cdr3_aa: CASSIDVGYGNQPQHF; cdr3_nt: TGTGCCAGTAGTATAGATGTCGGGTATGGCAATCAGCCCCAGCATTTT
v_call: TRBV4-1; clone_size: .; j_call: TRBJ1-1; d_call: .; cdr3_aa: CASSPTGPRGNEAFF; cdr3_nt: TGCGCCAGCAGCCCTACGGGACCCCGAGGCAATGAAGCTTTCTTT
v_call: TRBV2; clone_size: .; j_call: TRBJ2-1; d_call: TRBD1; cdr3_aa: CASSGTGGGYNEQFF; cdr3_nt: TGTGCCAGCAGTGGGACAGGGGGAGGCTACAATGAGCAGTTCTTC
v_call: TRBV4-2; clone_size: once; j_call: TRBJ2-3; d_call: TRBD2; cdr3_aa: CASSQVTGTSFLSGDTQYF; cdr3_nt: TGTGCCAGCAGCCAGGTTACTGGGACTAGTTTTCTTTCTGGAGATACGCAGTATTTT
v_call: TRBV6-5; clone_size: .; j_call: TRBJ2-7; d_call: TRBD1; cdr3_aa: CASSSGGPYEQYF; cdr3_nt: TGTGCCAGCAGTTCAGGGGGCCCCTACGAGCAGTACTTC
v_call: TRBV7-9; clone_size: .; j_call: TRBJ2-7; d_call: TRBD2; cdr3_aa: CASSRTGLAGAGEQYF; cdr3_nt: TGTGCCAGCAGCCGAACGGGACTAGCGGGAGCAGGCGAGCAGTACTTC
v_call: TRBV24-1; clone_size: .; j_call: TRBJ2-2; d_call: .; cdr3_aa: CATRSSGAGELFF; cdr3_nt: TGTGCCACCCGGTCCAGTGGCGCCGGGGAGCTGTTTTTT
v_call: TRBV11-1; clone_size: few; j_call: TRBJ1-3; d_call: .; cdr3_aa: CASSLYYSNTIYF; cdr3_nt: TGTGCCAGCAGCCTGTATTATTCGAACACCATATATTTT
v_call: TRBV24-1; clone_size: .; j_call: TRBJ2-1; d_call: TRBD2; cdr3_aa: CATSDGTSGSINEQFF; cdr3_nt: TGTGCCACCAGTGACGGGACTAGCGGGAGCATAAATGAGCAGTTCTTC
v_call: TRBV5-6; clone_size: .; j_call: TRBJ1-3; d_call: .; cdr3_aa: CASAPTLTGGNTIYF; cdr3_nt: TGTGCCAGCGCCCCGACCCTGACCGGAGGAAACACCATATATTTT
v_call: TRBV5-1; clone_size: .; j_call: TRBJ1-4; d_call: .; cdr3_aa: CASSGTGTPNEKLFF; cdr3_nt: TGCGCCAGCAGCGGAACCGGGACCCCGAATGAAAAACTGTTTTTT
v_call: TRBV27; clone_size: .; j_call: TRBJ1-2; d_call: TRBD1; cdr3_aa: CASRGTGFYGYTF; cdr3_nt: TGTGCCAGCAGGGGGACAGGATTCTATGGCTACACCTTC
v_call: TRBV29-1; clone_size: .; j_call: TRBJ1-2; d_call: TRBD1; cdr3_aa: CSVDRGPHGYTF; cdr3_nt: TGCAGCGTGGACAGGGGGCCTCATGGCTACACCTTC
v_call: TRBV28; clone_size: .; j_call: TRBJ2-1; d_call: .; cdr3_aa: CASTSGGEPSSYNEQFF; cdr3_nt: TGTGCCAGCACCTCAGGAGGGGAACCTAGCTCCTACAATGAGCAGTTCTTC
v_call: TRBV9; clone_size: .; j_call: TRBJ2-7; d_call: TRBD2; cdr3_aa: CASSVGVIGASGGYSYEQYF; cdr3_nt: TGTGCCAGCAGCGTAGGTGTTATTGGGGCTAGCGGGGGGTATTCCTACGAGCAGTACTTC
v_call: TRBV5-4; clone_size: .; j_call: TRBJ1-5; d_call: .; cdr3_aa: CASSSSNSNQPQHF; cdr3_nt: TGTGCCAGCAGTTCGTCCAATAGCAATCAGCCCCAGCATTTT
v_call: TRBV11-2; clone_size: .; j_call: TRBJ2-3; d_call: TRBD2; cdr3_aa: CASSFPLVAGGSRAQYF; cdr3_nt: TGTGCCAGCAGCTTCCCCTTGGTAGCGGGGGGGTCCCGTGCGCAGTATTTT
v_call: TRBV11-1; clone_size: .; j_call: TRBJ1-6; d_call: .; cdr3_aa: CASSLDPQGQPLHF; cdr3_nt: TGTGCCAGCAGCTTAGACCCCCAGGGCCAGCCCCTCCACTTT
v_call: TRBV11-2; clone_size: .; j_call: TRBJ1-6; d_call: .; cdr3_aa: CASSVSSGQFSPGSPLHF; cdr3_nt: TGTGCCAGCAGCGTATCCTCAGGCCAGTTCAGTCCCGGGTCACCCCTCCACTTT
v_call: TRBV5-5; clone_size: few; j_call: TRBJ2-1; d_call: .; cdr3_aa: CASSLETFYNEQFF; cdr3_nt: TGTGCCAGCAGCTTGGAGACGTTTTACAATGAGCAGTTCTTC
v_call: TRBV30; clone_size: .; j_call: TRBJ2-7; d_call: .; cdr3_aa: CAWERGYEQYF; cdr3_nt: TGTGCCTGGGAACGTGGATACGAGCAGTACTTC
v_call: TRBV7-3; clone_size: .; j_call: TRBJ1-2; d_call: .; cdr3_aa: CASSLTGEGGYTF; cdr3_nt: TGTGCCAGCAGCTTAACAGGGGAGGGAGGCTACACCTTC
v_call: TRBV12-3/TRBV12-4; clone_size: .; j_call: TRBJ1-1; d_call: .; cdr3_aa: CASSQSGVRAFF; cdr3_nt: TGTGCCAGCAGCCAAAGCGGGGTCAGGGCTTTCTTT
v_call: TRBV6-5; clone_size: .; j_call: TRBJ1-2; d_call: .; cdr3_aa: CASTLGGDYGYTF; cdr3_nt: TGTGCCAGCACCCTGGGGGGGGACTATGGCTACACCTTC
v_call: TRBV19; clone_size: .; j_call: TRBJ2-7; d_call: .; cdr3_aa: CASSTWESHEQYF; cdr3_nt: TGTGCCAGTAGTACTTGGGAGTCACACGAGCAGTACTTC
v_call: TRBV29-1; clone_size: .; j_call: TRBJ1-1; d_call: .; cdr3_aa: CSVERGPGTEAFF; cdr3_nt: TGCAGCGTTGAACGGGGGCCGGGGACTGAAGCTTTCTTT
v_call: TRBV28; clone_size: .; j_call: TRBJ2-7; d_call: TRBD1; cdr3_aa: CASSSTGTVSSYEQYF; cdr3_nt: TGTGCCAGCAGTTCGACCGGGACAGTGAGCTCCTACGAGCAGTACTTC
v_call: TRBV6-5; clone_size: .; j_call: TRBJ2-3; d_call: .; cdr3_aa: CASTSLGGGTDTQYF; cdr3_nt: TGTGCCAGCACCAGCCTGGGCGGGGGCACAGATACGCAGTATTTT
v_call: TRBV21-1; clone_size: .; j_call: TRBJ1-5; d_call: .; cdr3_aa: CATPRVGNQPQHF; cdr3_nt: TGTGCCACCCCTAGGGTGGGCAATCAGCCCCAGCATTTT
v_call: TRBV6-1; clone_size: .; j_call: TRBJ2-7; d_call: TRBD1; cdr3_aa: CASSESYRGYEQYF; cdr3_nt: TGTGCCAGCAGTGAAAGTTACAGGGGGTACGAGCAGTACTTC
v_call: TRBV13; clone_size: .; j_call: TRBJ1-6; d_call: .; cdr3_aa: CASSLDHSVGNSPLHF; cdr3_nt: TGTGCCAGCAGCTTAGACCATTCGGTCGGGAATTCACCCCTCCACTTT
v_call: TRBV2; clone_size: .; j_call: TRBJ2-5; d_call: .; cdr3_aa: CASSKGNGETQYF; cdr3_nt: TGTGCCAGCAGTAAAGGAAACGGAGAGACCCAGTACTTC
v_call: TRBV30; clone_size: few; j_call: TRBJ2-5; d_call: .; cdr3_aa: CASNRPDSQETQYF; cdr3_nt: TGTGCCTCCAATCGACCGGACAGTCAAGAGACCCAGTACTTC
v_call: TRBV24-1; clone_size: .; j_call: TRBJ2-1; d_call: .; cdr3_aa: CATSGGGDEQFF; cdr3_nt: TGTGCCACCAGTGGCGGAGGCGATGAGCAGTTCTTC
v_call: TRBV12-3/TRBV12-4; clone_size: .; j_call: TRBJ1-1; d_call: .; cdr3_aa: CASSLWGNTEAFF; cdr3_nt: TGTGCCAGCAGTTTATGGGGGAACACTGAAGCTTTCTTT
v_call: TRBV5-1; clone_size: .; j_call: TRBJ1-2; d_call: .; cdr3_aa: CASSLSLGDYGYTF; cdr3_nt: TGCGCCAGCAGCTTGTCTCTAGGGGACTATGGCTACACCTTC
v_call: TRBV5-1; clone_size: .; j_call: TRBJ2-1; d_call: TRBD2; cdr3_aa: CASSRPGLAGVNEQFF; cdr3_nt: TGCGCCAGCAGCAGACCGGGACTAGCGGGAGTCAATGAGCAGTTCTTC
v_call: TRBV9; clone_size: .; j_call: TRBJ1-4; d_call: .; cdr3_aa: CASSVATGQEGEKLFF; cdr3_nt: TGTGCCAGCAGCGTAGCTACGGGACAAGAGGGGGAAAAACTGTTTTTT
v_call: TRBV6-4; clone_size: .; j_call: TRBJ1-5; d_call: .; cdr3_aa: CASSIQRNQPQHF; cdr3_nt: TGTGCCAGCAGTATACAGCGGAATCAGCCCCAGCATTTT
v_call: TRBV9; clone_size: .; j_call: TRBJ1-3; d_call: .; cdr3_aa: CASSVEGHTSSGNTIYF; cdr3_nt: TGTGCCAGCAGCGTAGAAGGTCACACGAGCTCTGGAAACACCATATATTTT
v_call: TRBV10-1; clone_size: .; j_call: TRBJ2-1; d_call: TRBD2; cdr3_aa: CASAPGGYNEQFF; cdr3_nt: TGCGCCAGCGCTCCGGGGGGGTACAATGAGCAGTTCTTC
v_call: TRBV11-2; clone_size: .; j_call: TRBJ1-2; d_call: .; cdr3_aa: CASSPDSYGYTF; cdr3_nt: TGTGCCAGCAGCCCAGACAGCTATGGCTACACCTTC
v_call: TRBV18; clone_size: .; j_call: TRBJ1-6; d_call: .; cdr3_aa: CASSGEVNSPLHF; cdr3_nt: TGTGCCAGCTCCGGAGAGGTGAATTCACCCCTCCACTTT
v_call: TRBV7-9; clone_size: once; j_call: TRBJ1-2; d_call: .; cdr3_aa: CASSLGAGPNYGYTF; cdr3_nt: TGTGCCAGCAGCTTAGGGGCGGGACCTAACTATGGCTACACCTTC
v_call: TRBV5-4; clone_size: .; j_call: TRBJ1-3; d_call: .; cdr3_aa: CASSSQSSGNTIYF; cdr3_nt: TGTGCCAGCAGCTCACAATCCTCTGGAAACACCATATATTTT
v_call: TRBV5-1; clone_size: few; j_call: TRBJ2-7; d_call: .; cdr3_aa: CASSPISGQQSYEQYF; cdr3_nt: TGCGCCAGCAGCCCTATATCAGGGCAACAGTCCTACGAGCAGTACTTC
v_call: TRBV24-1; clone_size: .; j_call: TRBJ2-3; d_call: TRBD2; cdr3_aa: CATSGSSGDPSTDTQYF; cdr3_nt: TGTGCCACCAGTGGGTCTAGCGGGGATCCTAGCACAGATACGCAGTATTTT
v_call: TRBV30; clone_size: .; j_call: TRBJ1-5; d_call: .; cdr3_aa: CAWSVVGGLLHF; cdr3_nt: TGTGCCTGGAGTGTAGTTGGAGGCCTCTTGCATTTT
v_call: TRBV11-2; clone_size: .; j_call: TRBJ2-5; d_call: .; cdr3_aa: CASSYQETQYF; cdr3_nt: TGTGCCAGCAGCTACCAAGAGACCCAGTACTTC